A selection of T cell receptor beta chains follows, all from one sample in a study of shared clonotypes between healthy human individuals. TCRdb keeps only in-frame clones here, not all; method: immunoSEQ multiplex PCR. The data contain some 2,100,000 clones, approximately 94% of them singletons. The sample taken for sequencing was naive CD4+ T cells sorted from blood. Receptor source: a man younger than 30 in good health. CDR3s include the opening cysteine and the closing phenylalanine or tryptophan. D genes are given only for firm matches. Size is omitted from some rows. Given values are once, few, many or a class for expanded clones.

J	V	size	D	CDR3	DNA
TRBJ2-2	TRBV5-4	-	TRBD2	CASSSGGPSGSAGELFF	TGTGCCAGCAGCTCGGGCGGGCCTAGCGGGAGTGCCGGGGAGCTGTTTTTT
TRBJ1-1	TRBV14	-	TRBD1	CASSQDDRGNTEAFF	TGTGCCAGCAGCCAAGACGACAGGGGGAACACTGAAGCTTTCTTT
TRBJ2-5	TRBV7-2	-	-	CASSPGTGQETQYF	TGTGCCAGCAGCCCCGGGACCGGACAAGAGACCCAGTACTTC
TRBJ1-5	TRBV7-9	-	-	CASSLAGTQPQHF	TGTGCCAGCAGCTTAGCAGGGACTCAGCCCCAGCATTTT
TRBJ1-4	TRBV7-9	-	-	CASSFSGYSNEKLFF	TGTGCCAGCAGCTTTAGCGGCTATTCTAATGAAAAACTGTTTTTT
TRBJ2-3	TRBV5-1	-	TRBD2	CASSLGTRPADTQYF	TGCGCCAGCAGCTTAGGGACTAGGCCAGCAGATACGCAGTATTTT
TRBJ2-7	TRBV5-1	-	-	CASSPGAAGYSYEQYF	TGCGCCAGCAGCCCAGGGGCTGCGGGGTACTCCTACGAGCAGTACTTC
TRBJ2-5	TRBV19	-	TRBD1	CASRKGQGSVQETQYF	TGTGCCAGTAGAAAGGGACAGGGTAGTGTTCAAGAGACCCAGTACTTC
TRBJ2-7	TRBV5-1	-	-	CASSLKTETSYLLSYEQYF	TGCGCCAGCAGCTTGAAAACGGAGACCAGCTACCTCCTCTCCTACGAGCAGTACTTC
TRBJ2-2	TRBV19	-	TRBD1	CASSTGQYNTGELFF	TGTGCCAGTAGTACGGGACAGTATAACACCGGGGAGCTGTTTTTT
TRBJ1-4	TRBV5-6	once	-	CASSPTGGNEKLFF	TGTGCCAGCAGCCCGACTGGCGGTAATGAAAAACTGTTTTTT
TRBJ2-7	TRBV15	-	-	CATSRDGEPWYEQYF	TGTGCCACCAGCAGAGATGGGGAACCCTGGTACGAGCAGTACTTC
TRBJ2-5	TRBV7-6	-	TRBD1	CASSTQGQGAWETQYF	TGTGCCAGCAGCACCCAAGGACAGGGGGCATGGGAGACCCAGTACTTC
TRBJ2-5	TRBV6-5	-	TRBD1	CASSYSRTSGGTQYF	TGTGCCAGCAGTTACTCTCGGACCTCAGGGGGGACCCAGTACTTC
TRBJ2-7	TRBV25-1	-	TRBD1	CASSLGQGGLYEQYF	TGTGCCAGCAGCCTCGGACAGGGGGGTCTCTACGAGCAGTACTTC
TRBJ2-1	TRBV30	once	TRBD2	CARTSGAYNEQFF	TGTGCTCGGACTAGCGGGGCCTACAATGAGCAGTTCTTC
TRBJ2-7	TRBV7-9	-	TRBD1	CASSWGTGSSYEQYF	TGTGCCAGCAGCTGGGGGACAGGGAGCTCCTACGAGCAGTACTTC
TRBJ2-7	TRBV6-5	-	TRBD1	CASSYSTGVLYEQYF	TGTGCCAGCAGTTACTCGACAGGGGTTCTCTACGAGCAGTACTTC
TRBJ1-6	TRBV28	few	-	CASSVQESLHF	TGTGCCAGCAGCGTACAAGAGTCCCTCCACTTT
TRBJ2-2	TRBV7-7	once	-	CASSSVTNTGELFF	TGTGCTAGCAGCTCAGTCACTAACACCGGGGAGCTGTTTTTT
TRBJ2-5	TRBV9	-	-	CASSVADQETQYF	TGTGCCAGCAGCGTAGCAGACCAAGAGACCCAGTACTTC
TRBJ2-3	TRBV4-1	once	-	CASSPLQGRGGTDTQYF	TGCGCCAGCAGCCCCCTCCAGGGGAGGGGGGGCACAGATACGCAGTATTTT
TRBJ2-7	TRBV5-1	-	TRBD2	CASSMTSGTHNYEQYF	TGCGCCAGCAGCATGACTAGCGGGACGCACAACTACGAGCAGTACTTC
TRBJ2-3	TRBV19	-	TRBD1	CASSPRDRGPTDTQYF	TGTGCCAGTAGCCCAAGGGACAGGGGGCCCACAGATACGCAGTATTTT
TRBJ1-2	TRBV4-2	-	TRBD1	CASSQDRETGTGNGYTF	TGTGCCAGCAGCCAAGATCGCGAGACCGGGACAGGGAACGGCTACACCTTC
TRBJ2-5	TRBV4-1	-	-	CASSQGGRETQYF	TGCGCCAGCAGCCAAGGGGGCAGAGAGACCCAGTACTTC
TRBJ2-5	TRBV7-6	-	-	CASSILVGETQYF	TGTGCCAGCAGCATCCTGGTGGGGGAGACCCAGTACTTC
TRBJ2-1	TRBV25-1	-	-	CASSDYGGAYNEQFF	TGTGCCAGCAGTGATTATGGCGGGGCTTACAATGAGCAGTTCTTC
TRBJ1-5	TRBV7-8	-	TRBD1	CASSRPGQGLQPQHF	TGTGCCAGCAGCCGCCCGGGACAGGGACTTCAGCCCCAGCATTTT
TRBJ2-1	TRBV4-3	-	-	CASSQGRGDEQFF	TGCGCCAGCAGCCAAGGACGGGGAGATGAGCAGTTCTTC
TRBJ2-1	TRBV29-1	-	-	CSSKQGFDNEQFF	TGCAGCTCTAAACAGGGTTTTGACAATGAGCAGTTCTTC
TRBJ2-7	TRBV7-2	-	TRBD1	CASSSQPGTVFYEQYF	TGTGCCAGCAGCTCACAACCCGGGACAGTATTCTACGAGCAGTACTTC
TRBJ2-7	TRBV10-3	-	TRBD1	CATMWGQGAYEQYF	TGTGCCACCATGTGGGGGCAGGGGGCCTACGAGCAGTACTTC
TRBJ2-7	TRBV5-4	-	-	CASSLSIAGYEQYF	TGTGCCAGCAGCTTGTCAATAGCCGGATACGAGCAGTACTTC